The 9 T cell receptor beta chains below were found in one sample sequenced in a study of T-cell reconstitution after alpha-beta-depleted transplantation in children. This sample's TCRbeta library carried unique molecular identifier barcodes. MiXCR, applied by TCRdb to the PCR reads, yields one record per CDR3 protein. The sample contains a few hundred thousand distinct CDR3 sequences, roughly 13% of which appear only once. The material was PBMCs, mostly from graft donor cells, obtained 360 days after TCRalphabeta/CD19-depleted stem cell transplant. The source is a male patient younger than 18 who had a stem cell transplant for acute myeloid leukemia, so the T cells may come from the graft donor.

The chain joins TRBV7-6 to TRBJ2-1; 8 bases match TRBD2. Losses at the gene ends were 5 bases for V and 4 bases for J; bases not matched to a gene: 10. This CDR3 region has 16 residues. CDR1 and CDR2 (germline): SGHVS, FNYEAQ. The CDR3: CASSAPGLGTYNEQFF. CDR3 nucleotides: TGTGCCAGCAGCGCGCCGGGACTAGGGACTTACAATGAGCAGTTCTTC. The variable domain in full, completed from reference TRBV7-6 and TRBJ2-1, reads GAGVSQSPRYKVTKRGQDVALRCDPISGHVSLYWYRQALGQGPEFLTYFNYEAQQDKSGLPNDRFSAERPEGSISTLTIQRTEQRDSAMYRCASSAPGLGTYNEQFFGPGTRLTVL.

The chain is built from TRBV10-3 and TRBJ2-1; D not resolved. Trimming took off 0 bases at V and 7 bases at J, with 10 bases between the two ends. Germline V lookup: CDR1 ENHRY, CDR2 SYGVKD. The CDR3 is 14 residues long. The CDR3 spells CAISESKAPNEQFF. The CDR3 DNA reads TGTGCCATCAGTGAGTCGAAGGCGCCGAATGAGCAGTTCTTC.

The table lists this clonotype with a few counts. V usage is TRBV12-3 or TRBV12-4 and J usage is TRBJ2-6; D gene uncertain. V shed 5 bases and J shed 0 bases, with 8 bases lying between them. CDR3 length: 15 amino acids. This CDR3 is CASSLGISGANVLTF. In DNA, the CDR3 is TGTGCCAGCAGTCTCGGTATCTCTGGGGCCAACGTCCTGACTTTC.

The gene calls are TRBV7-3 and TRBJ1-3; no clear D. Trimming removed 0 bases from V and 2 bases from J, with 11 bases in between. This CDR3 is built from 16 residues. CDR1 SGHTA and CDR2 FQGTGA come from the germline V gene. CDR3 protein: CASSLTASTAGNTIYF. As DNA, the CDR3 is TGTGCCAGCAGCTTAACCGCCTCAACTGCTGGAAACACCATATATTTT.

This chain uses TRBV6-2 or TRBV6-3 with TRBJ2-7; 7 bases line up with TRBD2. This CDR3 comprises 11 residues. Germline assignment: CDR1 MNHEY and CDR2 SVGEGT. V dropped 5 bases and J dropped 7; count of bases not matched to a gene: 2. CDR3 in DNA: TGTGCCAGCAGTACGGGAGGTGAGCAGTACTTC. It translates to CASSTGGEQYF.

The chain couples TRBV19 to TRBJ2-1; 9 bases are a match to TRBD2. The V gene's germline CDR1 is LNHDA and CDR2 SQIVND (reference sequence). The CDR3 runs to 17 residues. The trim removed 3 bases at V and 4 bases at J, leaving 10 bases unmatched. CDR3 DNA sequence: TGTGCCAGTAGTATGGTATCGGGACTAGCTTCATACAATGAGCAGTTCTTC. Protein product: CASSMVSGLASYNEQFF.

Here the CDR3 DNA reads TGCAGCACCTCTAGCGGAGGCTCCTACGAGCAGTACTTC. This translates into CSTSSGGSYEQYF. The chain carries TRBV29-1 and TRBJ2-7; 7 positions match TRBD2. V shed 8 bases, J shed 0 bases, and the junction held 7 bases outside the gene matches. CDR3 length: 13 amino acids. Germline V lookup: CDR1 SQVTM, CDR2 ANQGSEA.

This chain joins TRBV3-1 and TRBJ2-7; TRBD2 matches at 7 bases. With 3 bases clipped from V and 6 bases from J, the junction kept 8 bases outside the gene matches. CDR3 size: 14 residues. CDR1 and CDR2 from the germline V gene are LGHDT and YNNKEL (reference sequence). The CDR3 bases are TGTGCCAGCAGCCATCGGACTAGATGGGGCGAGCAGTACTTC. It encodes CASSHRTRWGEQYF.

This clonotype has only a few counts. The chain uses TRBV3-1 and TRBJ2-1; the match to TRBD2 covers 12 bases. V shed 7 bases and J 5 bases; nucleotides not matched to a gene: 12. Germline CDR1 LGHDT, CDR2 YNNKEL (reference sequence). This CDR3 contains 17 residues. CDR3 bases: TGTGCCAGCACCCCTTACAGGACTAGCGGGATAAACAATGAGCAGTTCTTC. Its translation: CASTPYRTSGINNEQFF.